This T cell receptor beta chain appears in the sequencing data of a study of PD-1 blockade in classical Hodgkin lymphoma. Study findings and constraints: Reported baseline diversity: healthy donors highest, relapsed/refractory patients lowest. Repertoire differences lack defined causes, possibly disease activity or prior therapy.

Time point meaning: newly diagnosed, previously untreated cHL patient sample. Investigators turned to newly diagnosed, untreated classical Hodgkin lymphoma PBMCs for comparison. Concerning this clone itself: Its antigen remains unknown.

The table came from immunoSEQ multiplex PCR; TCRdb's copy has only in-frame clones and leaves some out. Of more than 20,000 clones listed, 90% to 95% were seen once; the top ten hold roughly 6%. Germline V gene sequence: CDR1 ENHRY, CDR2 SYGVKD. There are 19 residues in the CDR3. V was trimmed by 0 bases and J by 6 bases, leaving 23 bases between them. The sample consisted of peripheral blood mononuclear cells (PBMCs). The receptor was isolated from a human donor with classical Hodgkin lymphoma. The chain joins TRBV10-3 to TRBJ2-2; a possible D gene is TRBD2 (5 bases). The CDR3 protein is CAISESSSVVEPKAGELFF. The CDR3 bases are TGTGCCATCAGTGAGTCGAGTAGCGTAGTGGAGCCCAAGGCCGGGGAGCTGTTTTTT.